This TCR beta chain is drawn from a study of cytomegalovirus exposure and HLA in healthy donors. The study ran its PCR with 60 Vbeta and 13 Jbeta primers. TCRdb keeps only in-frame clones here, not all; method: immunoSEQ multiplex PCR. The data hold 130,000 or so clones, with roughly 79% observed a single time. Though probably carrying unrecorded immune exposures, donors were nominally healthy at sampling. V lost 0 bases and J 0 bases, leaving 11 bases between the germline ends. This CDR3 contains 17 residues. Germline V gene sequence: CDR1 KGHSH, CDR2 LQKENI. Findings and caveats of the study: The authors enumerated 150 to 200 TCR beta chains as linked to cytomegalovirus. One variant, a missense change in DCLRE1C, was linked in a later analysis to TCR beta V- and J-gene trimming. As a later analysis revealed, the rate of TCR association differed by HLA locus, with DRB1 most and HLA-C fewest.

Note on this clone: Its antigen remains unidentified.

The sequencing input was PBMCs. The TCR was taken from a male donor in good health and CMV-seronegative. This chain uses TRBV18 with TRBJ1-4, with D uncertain. The CDR3 loop reads CASSPPGSGATNEKLFF. The CDR3, as DNA: TGTGCCAGCTCACCACCGGGGAGTGGAGCAACTAATGAAAAACTGTTTTTT.